Here is one TCR beta chain with its context. V trimming: 5 bases; J trimming: 2 bases; junction bases outside the gene matches: 7. The CDR3 runs to 15 residues. CDR1 MNHEY and CDR2 SVGAGI come from the germline V gene. The record originates from a study of blood T cell repertoires in COVID-19. As for the study in general: From the United States, Italy and Spain came samples of acute and convalescent COVID-19. T cells, B-cell-depleted T cells, or PBMCs provided the cDNA or gDNA that served as material.

How the authors handled the data: Reference gene primer amplification yielded estimated nucleated cell counts. TCRdb keeps only in-frame clones here, not all; method: immunoSEQ multiplex PCR. Clonal size and the V and J genes are those of that table, whereas D and trimming came from the DNA. Of over 200,000 clones listed, more than 75% are singletons. This TCR came from a man aged 40-49 years with active or convalescent COVID-19. The rearrangement links TRBV6-5 to TRBJ2-3, with TRBD1 matching over 7 bases. The specimen was peripheral blood. The CDR3 reads CASSHRDSFTDTQYF. The DNA for the CDR3 is TGTGCCAGCAGTCATCGGGACAGCTTCACAGATACGCAGTATTTT.